Shown below are 30 T cell receptor beta chains from a single sample sequenced in a study of T cells in Graves' hyperthyroidism and ophthalmopathy. RNA transcripts provided the source from which TCR beta CDR3 regions were amplified. With the HTBI primer set, the TCR CDR3 went through a first round of RT-PCR. Each CDR3 protein is one row after TCRdb ran MiXCR on the multiplex PCR reads. The repertoire includes roughly 700,000 distinct CDR3 sequences, roughly 17% of them detected once, and about a sixth sits in the top ten. Sample: blood. The receptors were sampled from a man aged 45-60 years with Graves' hyperthyroidism.

The gene calls are TRBV7-2 and TRBJ1-4; TRBD1 might be the D (6 bases). V was shortened by 1 base and J by 3 bases, with 12 bases between the two germline ends. CDR3 length equals 16 residues. CDR1 is SGHTA, CDR2 FQGNSA, per germline. The CDR3 here is CASSLVGGQPNEKLFF. CDR3 coding DNA: TGTGCCAGCAGCTTAGTCGGGGGGCAGCCTAATGAAAAACTGTTTTTT.

This clonotype was found many times. J is TRBJ2-2 and V is TRBV30, with 11 bases identical to TRBD1. J was trimmed by 6 bases and V by 2 bases; bases with no gene match: 8. CDR1 is GTSNPN, CDR2 SVGIG, per germline (reference sequence). CDR3 length: 16 amino acids. The CDR3 protein is CAWSRPGQGVPGELFF. The DNA for the CDR3 is TGTGCCTGGAGTAGACCGGGACAGGGGGTCCCCGGGGAGCTGTTTTTT.

The rearrangement uses TRBV5-1 and TRBJ1-1, with 8 positions matching TRBD1. V lost 5 bases to trimming and J lost 0 bases; unmatched junction nucleotides: 6. The CDR3 totals 15 residues. The V gene's germline CDR1 is SGHRS and CDR2 YFSETQ. The CDR3 here is CASRTDRAMNTEAFF. CDR3 DNA: TGCGCCAGCAGAACGGACAGGGCGATGAACACTGAAGCTTTCTTT.

The V call is TRBV6-1, the J call TRBJ2-3; 8 bases map to TRBD1. Germline CDR1 and CDR2: MNHNS and SASEGT. The CDR3 length is 15 residues. J lost 2 bases, V lost 5 bases, and 6 bases had no gene match. Here the CDR3 reads CASSFRDRTTDTQYF. Written as DNA, the CDR3 is TGTGCCAGCAGTTTCCGGGACAGGACCACAGATACGCAGTATTTT.

There are a few counts of this clonotype. This rearrangement joins TRBV7-9 to TRBJ2-7; D is uncertain. Germline-derived CDR1 and CDR2 are SEHNR and FQNEAQ (reference sequence). The CDR3 runs to 14 residues. V was cut by 1 base and J by 2 bases, with 9 bases left in between. CDR3: CASSLDGSTYEQYF. In DNA, the CDR3 is TGTGCCAGCAGCTTAGATGGGTCTACCTACGAGCAGTACTTC.

This clonotype has ten or more counts. This chain links TRBV5-1 with TRBJ2-1; D is possibly TRBD2 (5 bases). The V end lost 1 base, the J end lost 4 bases, and 12 bases lay between the germline ends. Germline V CDR1 and CDR2: SGHRS, YFSETQ. The CDR3 sequence is 15 residues long. CDR3 protein: CASSLTREPYNEQFF. In DNA form, the CDR3 reads TGCGCCAGCAGCTTGACACGGGAACCTTACAATGAGCAGTTCTTC. Based on the CDR3 plus reference TRBV5-1 and TRBJ2-1, the full variable domain is KAGVTQTPRYLIKTRGQQVTLSCSPISGHRSVSWYQQTPGQGLQFLFEYFSETQRNKGNFPGRFSGRQFSNSRSEMNVSTLELGDSALYLCASSLTREPYNEQFFGPGTRLTVL.

Note on this clonotype: The junction differs from germline at one of its ends, possibly a read error. The gene calls are TRBV28 and TRBJ2-7; 7 bases match TRBD2. This CDR3 region has 14 residues. CDR1 is MDHEN and CDR2 is SYDVKM in the germline V gene. The CDR3 nucleotides are TGTGCCAGCAATTTAGCGGGTGGAGGCTACGAGCAGTACTTC. It encodes CASNLAGGGYEQYF.

This chain links TRBV3-1 with TRBJ1-5, with D perhaps matching TRBD1 (6 bases). The CDR3 is made up of 14 amino acids. Germline V lookup: CDR1 LGHDT, CDR2 YNNKEL (reference sequence). V gave up 2 bases and J gave up 5 bases, with 10 bases separating them. The CDR3 nucleotides read TGTGCCAGCAGCCAAATGAGGGGGGATCAGCCCCAGCATTTT. It yields the protein CASSQMRGDQPQHF.

Notes on this clonotype: A read error may be the cause here, since a much bigger clone is one base away. The chain combines TRBV20-1 with TRBJ2-7, with D hard to call. Trimming removed 8 bases from V and 1 base from J, with 15 bases in between. Germline values: CDR1 DFQATT, CDR2 SNEGSKA (reference sequence). CDR3 length: 13 residues. The CDR3 spells CSLSSADSYEQYF. CDR3 DNA sequence: TGCAGTCTTTCATCGGCGGATTCCTACGAGCAGTACTTC.

The table lists this clonotype with a few counts. V gene TRBV2 combines with J gene TRBJ1-2; D is possibly TRBD1 (5 bases). Germline V lookup: CDR1 SNHLY, CDR2 FYNNEI. This CDR3 is built from 13 residues. Trimming left V 6 bases short and J 4 bases short, with 12 bases between. For the CDR3, the DNA is TGTGCCAGCAGAAGGGACGAATTCTATGGCTACACCTTC. It codes for CASRRDEFYGYTF.

This clonotype was counted only a few times. The chain employs TRBV4-1 and TRBJ2-5, with 9 bases aligning to TRBD1. The CDR3 is 15 amino acids. With 0 bases clipped from V and 1 base from J, the junction kept 0 bases outside the gene matches. The V gene's germline CDR1 is MGHRA and CDR2 YSYEKL. This CDR3 is CASSQETGGQETQYF. The CDR3 nucleotides read TGCGCCAGCAGCCAAGAGACAGGGGGCCAAGAGACCCAGTACTTC.

The V call is TRBV3-1, the J call TRBJ2-7, with 9 bases identical to TRBD2. This CDR3 comprises 14 residues. After removal of 3 bases from V and 3 bases from J, the junction contained 3 bases not matched to a gene. Germline V gene data show CDR1 as LGHDT and CDR2 as YNNKEL (reference sequence). For the CDR3, the DNA is TGTGCCAGCAGCCAGTCTAGCGGGATCTACGAGCAGTACTTC. This encodes CASSQSSGIYEQYF.

A word on this clonotype: One base away lies a much larger clone, so this may be a sequencing read error. The V and J genes are TRBV27 and TRBJ2-7, with TRBD1 matching 7 bases. Germline CDR1 is MNHEY and CDR2 is SMNVEV (reference sequence). The length of the CDR3 is 15 residues. V gave up 6 bases and J gave up 3 bases; unmatched junction bases: 11. CDR3 DNA: TGTGCCAGCAGCTACCCGGGACAGAGGCTCTACGAGCAGTACTTC. Protein: CASSYPGQRLYEQYF.

This clonotype was counted between two and nine times. The chain couples TRBV5-1 to TRBJ2-7; D is undetermined. The CDR3 runs 19 residues. Germline V CDR1 and CDR2: SGHRS, YFSETQ. V lost 3 bases, J lost 0 bases, and 25 bases lay in between. CDR3 in amino acids: CASSSVAPVAWNLSYEQYF. The DNA of the CDR3 is TGCGCCAGCAGCTCGGTTGCCCCGGTAGCATGGAACCTCTCCTACGAGCAGTACTTC.

A few counts support this clonotype. The chain recombines TRBV12-3 or TRBV12-4 with TRBJ1-2; TRBD1 is a possible D gene (5 bases). V was clipped by 1 base and J by 7 bases, with 16 bases between them. This CDR3 contains 15 residues. The CDR3 coding sequence is TGTGCCAGCAGTTTAGTTCGGGGGACTCTCGGTGGCTACACCTTC. Translating gives CASSLVRGTLGGYTF.

This clonotype was observed a few times. The chain couples TRBV20-1 to TRBJ2-1, with D maybe TRBD2 (6 bases). Germline lookup yields CDR1 DFQATT and CDR2 SNEGSKA (reference sequence). The CDR3 spans 13 residues. The CDR3 DNA is TGCGGAGGGGAGTGGAGCTCCTACAATGAGCAGTTCTTC. As protein: CGGEWSSYNEQFF.

This clonotype was detected many times. J is TRBJ2-1 and V is TRBV11-1; D is possibly TRBD2 (5 bases). Germline V lookup: CDR1 SGHAT, CDR2 FQDESV (reference sequence). There are 17 residues in the CDR3. Trimming left V 0 bases short and J 6 bases short, with 18 bases between. The CDR3 loop reads CASSLALGLASGNEQFF. CDR3 coding DNA: TGTGCCAGCAGCTTAGCGCTAGGCCTAGCTTCAGGCAATGAGCAGTTCTTC.

As for this clonotype: Since no conserved phenylalanine or tryptophan closes the CDR3, a read error is the likely cause. The chain has TRBV12-3 or TRBV12-4 and TRBJ1-5; TRBD1 agrees at 7 bases. The CDR3 loop spans 16 amino acids. V was pared by 4 bases and J by 2 bases, with 8 bases of the junction left unmatched. CDR3 bases: TGTGCCAGCAGTTCGGGACAGCATTTTGGCAATCAGCCCCAGCATCTT. This gives the protein CASSSGQHFGNQPQHL.

In this sample, this clonotype turned up many times. This chain uses TRBV2 with TRBJ2-7, with 10 bases identical to TRBD2. Germline V lookup: CDR1 SNHLY, CDR2 FYNNEI. With 1 base clipped from V and 2 bases from J, the junction kept 2 bases outside the gene matches. The CDR3 is 15 amino acids. As DNA, the CDR3 is TGTGCCAGCAGTGAAGAACTAGCGGGAACCTACGAGCAGTACTTC. The encoded protein is CASSEELAGTYEQYF.

The sample holds many counts of this clonotype. The J gene is TRBJ2-5, the V gene TRBV30; 7 bases fit TRBD1. V trimming: 2 bases; J trimming: 1 base; junction bases outside the gene matches: 1. In germline, CDR1 is GTSNPN, CDR2 SVGIG (reference sequence). This CDR3 is built from 13 residues. The CDR3 nucleotides read TGTGCCTGGAGTCACAGGGGCCAAGAGACCCAGTACTTC. Translation gives CAWSHRGQETQYF.

The chain uses TRBV27 and TRBJ2-1, with TRBD2 matching 7 bases. V trimming: 4 bases; J trimming: 5 bases; junction bases outside the gene matches: 11. The CDR3 spans 16 residues. The germline gives CDR1 MNHEY, CDR2 SMNVEV (reference sequence). CDR3 coding DNA: TGTGCCAGCAGTTCCCCCGCGGGGGATGGGGACAATGAGCAGTTCTTC. Translation: CASSSPAGDGDNEQFF.

The chain carries TRBV30 and TRBJ1-5; D is possibly TRBD1 (5 bases). The CDR3 contains 15 residues. CDR1 is GTSNPN, CDR2 SVGIG, per germline (reference sequence). Trimming cost V 1 base and J 5 bases, with 15 bases left between them. For the CDR3, the DNA is TGTGCCTGGAGTGCACCCGGACGGGGGGATCAGCCCCAGCATTTT. Residues: CAWSAPGRGDQPQHF.

This clonotype has only a few counts. The J gene is TRBJ1-1, the V gene TRBV27; the D gene is possibly TRBD1 (5 bases). The CDR3 sequence is 15 residues long. Between the trimmed V and J ends, which lost 0 bases and 6 bases, there was a span of 14 bases. Germline V lookup: CDR1 MNHEY, CDR2 SMNVEV (reference sequence). The DNA of the CDR3 is TGTGCCAGCAGTTTATCCCAGGGACCGGGCGCTGAAGCTTTCTTT. Protein product: CASSLSQGPGAEAFF.

Many counts were recorded for this clonotype. This rearrangement joins TRBV27 to TRBJ2-7; 7 bases align to TRBD1. The CDR3 has 15 amino acids. Germline V gene lookup returns CDR1 MNHEY and CDR2 SMNVEV (reference sequence). V trimming: 2 bases; J trimming: 1 base; junction bases outside the gene matches: 5. The CDR3 is CASSLNRDSSYEQYF. In DNA form, the CDR3 reads TGTGCCAGCAGTTTAAACCGGGACAGTTCCTACGAGCAGTACTTC.

This clonotype was counted once. The V and J genes are TRBV20-1 and TRBJ2-5; maybe TRBD2 (7 bases). Germline V gene sequence: CDR1 DFQATT, CDR2 SNEGSKA (reference sequence). The CDR3 runs to 15 residues. In nucleotides, the CDR3 is TGCTCGGGGGGTAGGATAAAAGGGGGGCAAGAGACCCAGTACTTC. Residues: CSGGRIKGGQETQYF.

The J gene is TRBJ1-5, the V gene TRBV12-3 or TRBV12-4; 10 bases match TRBD1. There are 20 residues in the CDR3. With V trimmed by 3 bases and J by 0 bases, 14 bases remained unmatched. The CDR3 nucleotides are TGTGCCAGCAGTTTGAAGAGGGGACAGGGGCCCTTTTATAGCAATCAGCCCCAGCATTTT. It yields the protein CASSLKRGQGPFYSNQPQHF.

In the case of this clonotype: This may be a read error: a much more frequent sequence differs by one nucleotide. The chain couples TRBV28 to TRBJ2-1; TRBD2 matches at 7 bases. CDR1 and CDR2 from the germline V gene are MDHEN and SYDVKM. The CDR3 is 13 amino acids. Here the CDR3 reads CAGRTSAGVEQFF. CDR3 nucleotides: TGTGCCGGCAGGACTAGTGCAGGAGTTGAGCAGTTCTTC. Full variable domain (remainder filled in from reference TRBV28 and TRBJ2-1): DVKVTQSSRYLVKRTGEKVFLECVQDMDHENMFWYRQDPGLGLRLIYFSYDVKMKEKGDIPEGYSVSREKKERFSLILESASTNQTSMYLCAGRTSAGVEQFFGPGTRLTVL.

This clonotype was found a few times. The chain joins TRBV9 to TRBJ2-3; 8 bases are a match to TRBD2. CDR3 length: 16 residues. CDR1 and CDR2 (germline): SGDLS, YYNGEE. The V and J ends lost 5 bases and 2 bases, in that order; junction bases with no gene match: 10. The CDR3 bases are TGTGCCAGCAGTTTAACTAGCGGAAGATTCACAGATACGCAGTATTTT. As protein: CASSLTSGRFTDTQYF.

In this sample, this clonotype turned up many times. V gene TRBV28 combines with J gene TRBJ1-2; D is unclear. From germline, CDR1 is MDHEN and CDR2 SYDVKM. The V end was cut by 3 bases, the J end by 4 bases, with 12 bases between. The CDR3 runs 14 residues. CDR3 in DNA: TGTGCCAGCAGTTTGTCACGGCAGATCTATGGCTACACCTTC. Its translation: CASSLSRQIYGYTF.

The chain combines TRBV20-1 with TRBJ1-2, with 8 nucleotides matching TRBD1. The CDR3 is 15 amino acids. From germline, CDR1 is DFQATT and CDR2 SNEGSKA (reference sequence). After removal of 3 bases from V and 6 bases from J, the junction contained 12 bases not matched to a gene. The CDR3 sequence: CSARVLLGQADGYTF. As DNA, the CDR3 is TGCAGTGCTAGGGTCCTTTTGGGACAGGCAGATGGCTACACCTTC.